This passage covers 10 T cell receptor beta chains from one sample sequenced in a study of cytomegalovirus exposure and HLA in healthy donors. The data were produced by immunoSEQ multiplex PCR, yet TCRdb's version contains in-frame clones alone and is incomplete. The top ten hold approximately 3.6% of the sample, which has some 83,000 clones, roughly 95% seen once. Sequenced material: PBMCs. These receptors were collected from a woman between 18 and 29 years old in good health and CMV-seropositive.

The chain combines TRBV4-1 with TRBJ1-2; 8 bases align to TRBD1. The CDR3 length is 17 residues. The V gene's germline CDR1 is MGHRA and CDR2 YSYEKL. The junction had 17 bases not matched to a gene; V was cut back by 3 bases and J by 8 bases. The CDR3 DNA follows: TGCGCCAGCAGCCACCGGACAGGGTATCTAGGTTCGGAAGGCTACACCTTC. This translates into CASSHRTGYLGSEGYTF.

This clone was seen just once. The chain recombines TRBV7-2 with TRBJ1-6, with a weak D call TRBD1 (5 bases). Trimming took 5 bases from V and 5 from J, leaving 16 bases between them. Germline lookup yields CDR1 SGHTA and CDR2 FQGNSA. The CDR3 spans 16 residues. The CDR3 spells CASSTRTPRNNSPLHF. For the CDR3, the DNA is TGTGCCAGCAGCACCAGGACACCTAGGAATAATTCACCCCTCCACTTT.

This clone appeared a single time. CDR3 coding DNA: TGTGCCAGCAGCTTAAGCGGCTACAATGAGCAGTTCTTC. Translating gives CASSLSGYNEQFF. The chain carries TRBV7-2 and TRBJ2-1; D possibly corresponds to TRBD2 (5 bases). The CDR3 runs to 13 residues. CDR1 is SGHTA and CDR2 is FQGNSA in the germline V gene. The ends were cut back, 2 bases at V and 3 bases at J, with 5 bases in the middle.

The chain joins TRBV6-5 to TRBJ2-5, with D perhaps TRBD1 (6 bases). This CDR3 has 14 amino acids. Trimming took 3 bases from V and 0 from J, leaving 8 bases between them. Germline V gene data show CDR1 as MNHEY and CDR2 as SVGAGI. The CDR3 DNA sequence: TGTGCCAGCAGTTATTGGACAGACCAAGAGACCCAGTACTTC. The encoded protein is CASSYWTDQETQYF.

The rearrangement links TRBV19 to TRBJ2-6, with a tentative D call TRBD1 (6 bases). V was cut by 5 bases and J by 2 bases, with 13 bases left in between. The CDR3 has 16 residues. Germline V gene data show CDR1 as LNHDA and CDR2 as SQIVND (reference sequence). CDR3 sequence reads: CASSSTGLTGANVLTF. The CDR3 nucleotides read TGTGCCAGTAGTTCCACAGGGCTTACTGGGGCCAACGTCCTGACTTTC.

V gene TRBV28 combines with J gene TRBJ2-1, with TRBD2 matching 7 bases. After removal of 3 bases from V and 7 bases from J, the junction contained 6 bases not matched to a gene. In germline, CDR1 is MDHEN, CDR2 SYDVKM. This CDR3 region has 14 residues. In DNA, the CDR3 is TGTGCCAGCAGTTTGACGGGGGGTTCGAATGAGCAGTTCTTC. It specifies CASSLTGGSNEQFF.

The V gene is TRBV11-3, the J gene TRBJ1-1, with a tentative D call TRBD1 (5 bases). Germline-derived CDR1 and CDR2 are SGHNT and YENEEA. Trimming shortened V by 4 bases and J by 4 bases, and 10 bases separated the two germline ends. The CDR3 is made up of 13 amino acids. This CDR3 reads CASSWSGGTEAFF. DNA for the CDR3: TGTGCCAGCAGCTGGAGCGGGGGCACTGAAGCTTTCTTT.

The gene calls are TRBV19 and TRBJ2-2; D perhaps matches TRBD2 (6 bases). The ends were cut back, 5 bases at V and 5 bases at J, with 18 bases in the middle. CDR1 LNHDA and CDR2 SQIVND come from the germline V gene (reference sequence). The CDR3 is 16 amino acids. CDR3 coding DNA: TGTGCCAGTAGTCCCCGTCTGGCCCGGGGGACCGGGGAGCTGTTTTTT. This translates into CASSPRLARGTGELFF.

This sequence joins TRBV21-1 and TRBJ2-3; no check of the table's D call, TRBD2, against the DNA was made. TRBV21-1 is a known pseudogene. The CDR3 extends over 20 amino acids. The CDR3 sequence: CASTPPSTSGGIRSTDTQYF. In nucleotides, the CDR3 is TGTGCCAGCACCCCACCCTCGACTAGCGGGGGAATTCGAAGCACAGATACGCAGTATTTT.

The chain joins TRBV14 to TRBJ1-1; tentative D call: TRBD1 (5 bases). The CDR3 runs to 16 residues. Germline V gene sequence: CDR1 SGHDN, CDR2 FVKESK. The V and J ends lost 2 bases and 0 bases respectively, with 13 bases between them. CDR3 sequence: CASSQSWGVVNTEAFF. The CDR3 bases are TGTGCCAGCAGCCAATCCTGGGGGGTCGTGAACACTGAAGCTTTCTTT.